This T cell receptor (beta chain) was recovered during a study of T cell responses to AZD1222 COVID-19 vaccine (dated by TCRdb to the early 2020s). Regarding the study in general: AZD1222 recipients whose second dose came at about 4 weeks and those whose second dose came at about 12 weeks were combined into one group, since spike-specific TCR depth and breadth did not differ between the two schedules. Enrollment into the trials was organized by age into subgroups of 18-55, 56-69 and 70-plus years, and those subgroups contained about 160, 30 and 59 TCR-sequenced participants, respectively. TCR sequencing was performed for 230 to 250 trial participants, of whom roughly 200 were given two doses of AZD1222 and some 26 were given two doses of MenACWY control vaccine.

The meaning of the sample's time point label: baseline before first vaccination. Vaccinee samples were obtained from the UK trials COV001 and COV002, which included a single-blind randomized controlled phase 2/3 trial of AZD1222 (ChAdOx1 nCoV-19) in healthy adults. Trial participant PBMC samples were collected at day 0 and day 28 after the second dose for TCRbeta chain sequencing. The research as a whole found: Conclusions about previously exposed vaccinees are limited because only a handful of AZD1222 recipients were SARS-CoV-2 seropositive at baseline. Reportedly, close to half of the unique spike-specific TCRs recognized epitopes lying outside the regions that are mutated in the B.1.351 and B.1.1.7 variants. Spike-specific TCR breadth and depth rose significantly after two AZD1222 doses compared with day 0 and with MenACWY recipients. Vaccine-associated CD4 TCRs spanned the whole spike protein, with dominant responses in regions 160-218 and 743-854. No day 14 peak-response samples were available, so repertoires were characterized only after the peak T cell response. Most participants were white British and females outnumbered males, and the authors suggested that clonal diversity may have been underestimated. In the small 56-69-year group, the increase in depth fell short of significance, most likely because of low power.

This clone showed up just once. The antigen it binds to is not known. Qualities for individual bases were not recorded, and no much larger clone is one base off. The CDR3 regions of human TCRbeta chains were analyzed by immunosequencing. In the authors' own workflow: Repertoire TCRs were checked for matches against a reference library of SARS-CoV-2-specific TCRs that had been generated using the MIRA antigen-specificity platform. Breadth meant the fraction of unique TCRs that were SARS-CoV-2-associated, whereas depth meant the fraction of total T cells that were SARS-CoV-2-associated. Each spike-specific TCR was assigned to its reactive spike region and to a CD4 or CD8 class using the MIRA data. Log10-transformed breadth and depth values were compared by one-way ANOVA with Sidak's multiple comparisons tests. In its TCRdb copy, this immuneACCESS table keeps in-frame sequences only and misses some clones. Where compared with another copy, unresolved V genes explain less than half of these, and the others have no known cause. Clonal size and the V and J genes are those of that table, whereas D and trimming came from the DNA. The table for this sample lists over 65,000 clones; about nine tenths of them were counted only once. Of the sample, 7% is held by the ten largest clones.

CDR1 is given as MNHEY and CDR2 as SMNVEV, both from the germline V gene (reference sequence). The CDR3 sequence holds 17 residues, the cysteine and phenylalanine included. Left in the record is the CDR3 DNA by itself, 51 bases read in frame from the first base. The junction shows trimming of 6 bases on V and 3 bases on J, plus 21 bases between the germline ends. The V gene is TRBV27 and the J gene is TRBJ1-5, with no D gene named confidently. The sample in question was peripheral blood, obtained on day 0 of AZD1222 vaccination. This clonotype originated in an adult in good health. The nucleotide sequence is given as TGTGCCAGCAGCCCCCTGCCCGGACGTTTTTTCAATCAGCCCCAGCATTTT. It translates as CASSPLPGRFFNQPQHF.